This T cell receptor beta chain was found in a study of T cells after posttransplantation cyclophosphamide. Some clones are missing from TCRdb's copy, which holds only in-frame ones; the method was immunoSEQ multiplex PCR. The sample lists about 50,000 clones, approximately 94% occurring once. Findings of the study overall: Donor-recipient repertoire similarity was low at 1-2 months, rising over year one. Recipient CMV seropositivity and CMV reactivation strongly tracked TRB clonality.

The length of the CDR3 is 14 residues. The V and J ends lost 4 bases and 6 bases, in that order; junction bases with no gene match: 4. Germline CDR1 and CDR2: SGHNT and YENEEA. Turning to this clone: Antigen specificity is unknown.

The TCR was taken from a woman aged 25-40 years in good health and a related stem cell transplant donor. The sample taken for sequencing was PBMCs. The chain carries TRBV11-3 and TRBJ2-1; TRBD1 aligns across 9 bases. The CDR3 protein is CASSSLTGGNEQFF. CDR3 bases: TGTGCCAGCAGCTCCTTGACAGGGGGCAATGAGCAGTTCTTC.